The 23 T cell receptor beta chains presented below share a single source sample, sequenced in a study of blood T cell repertoires in COVID-19. The data were produced by immunoSEQ multiplex PCR, yet TCRdb's version contains in-frame clones alone and is incomplete. The sample consists of around 170,000 clones, 80% to 85% of them appearing once. The material sequenced was peripheral blood. The receptors shown here come from an elderly woman with COVID-19, enrolled during active disease.

The count of this clone is one. The V and J genes are TRBV28 and TRBJ1-1; D is unresolved. Trimming removed 3 bases at V and 3 bases at J, with 11 bases between. CDR1 is MDHEN, CDR2 SYDVKM, per germline. This CDR3 region has 14 residues. Here the CDR3 DNA reads TGTGCCAGCAGTTTGACACTGGGAGACACTGAAGCTTTCTTT. It specifies CASSLTLGDTEAFF.

This clone was counted once. The CDR3 region has the DNA TGCGCCAGCAGCTTTGGGGACTTTAGCTCCTACGAGCAGTACTTC. Protein product: CASSFGDFSSYEQYF. This rearrangement joins TRBV5-1 to TRBJ2-7, with TRBD2 as a possible D gene (6 bases). Germline-derived CDR1 and CDR2 are SGHRS and YFSETQ. The CDR3 runs to 15 residues. V lost 2 bases, J lost 0 bases, and 12 bases lay in between.

The rearrangement uses TRBV3-1 (or the pseudogene TRBV3-2) and TRBJ1-2, with a possible D match to TRBD1 (5 bases). V lost 1 base to trimming and J lost 3 bases, with 12 bases between them. This CDR3 spans 15 amino acids. The germline gives CDR1 LGHDT, CDR2 YNNKEL (reference sequence). CDR3 in DNA: TGTGCCAGCAGCCAAGTGGGGCGTGGGTACTATGGCTACACCTTC. This sequence encodes CASSQVGRGYYGYTF.

The chain has TRBV5-6 and TRBJ2-3, with TRBD2 matching over 8 bases. V trimming: 0 bases; J trimming: 4 bases; junction bases outside the gene matches: 4. This CDR3 comprises 15 residues. CDR1 and CDR2 from the germline V gene are SGHDT and YYEEEE. The CDR3, as DNA: TGTGCCAGCAGCTTGGGCGGGGGGCTCGCAGATACGCAGTATTTT. It is translated as CASSLGGGLADTQYF.

The chain employs TRBV11-2 and TRBJ2-3; 11 bases are a match to TRBD1. Germline V lookup: CDR1 SGHAT, CDR2 FQNNGV. The length of the CDR3 is 16 residues. Trimming removed 5 bases from V and 4 bases from J; junction bases left unmatched: 8. The CDR3 sequence is CASSRTGTGGADTQYF. CDR3 sequence (DNA): TGTGCCAGCAGCCGTACCGGGACAGGGGGTGCAGATACGCAGTATTTT.

The CDR3 reads CASSYFKAGGGNEQFF. CDR3 in DNA: TGTGCCAGCAGTTACTTTAAGGCAGGGGGTGGCAATGAGCAGTTCTTC. The chain links TRBV6-2 or TRBV6-3 to TRBJ2-1; 7 bases agree with TRBD1. The trim removed 1 base at V and 6 bases at J, leaving 9 bases unmatched. The CDR3 totals 16 residues. Germline CDR1 MNHEY, CDR2 SVGEGT.

This rearrangement joins TRBV7-2 to TRBJ2-3; no reliable D call. Looked up from germline, CDR1 is SGHTA and CDR2 is FQGNSA. The V and J ends lost 2 bases and 6 bases respectively, with 15 bases between them. The CDR3 has 15 amino acids. DNA for the CDR3: TGTGCCAGCAGCTTATCAGTCGTGGCTTGGGATACGCAGTATTTT. Protein sequence: CASSLSVVAWDTQYF.

The gene calls are TRBV11-1 and TRBJ2-1; possible D gene TRBD1, 6 bases. Germline V gene sequence: CDR1 SGHAT, CDR2 FQDESV (reference sequence). Deletions cut 5 bases from V and 6 bases from J, with 11 bases between. This CDR3 is built from 13 residues. The CDR3 here is CASSLPTGNEQFF. The DNA of the CDR3 is TGTGCCAGCAGCCTCCCGACAGGCAATGAGCAGTTCTTC.

This sequence joins TRBV10-3 and TRBJ1-3, with TRBD1 matching 8 bases. The CDR3 has 13 amino acids. Germline V lookup: CDR1 ENHRY, CDR2 SYGVKD. Germline trimming cut 6 bases from V and 6 bases from J; bases unmatched to any gene: 4. In nucleotides, the CDR3 is TGTGCCATCAGAGGACAGGGCCCAAACACCATATATTTT. Protein: CAIRGQGPNTIYF.

The rearrangement uses TRBV10-3 and TRBJ1-2, with 9 bases aligning to TRBD1. There are 13 residues in the CDR3. The germline V gene encodes CDR1 ENHRY and CDR2 SYGVKD. V lost 6 bases, J lost 8 bases, and 7 bases stayed unmatched. Written as DNA, the CDR3 is TGTGCCATCAGCACAGGGGGCGCGCAGGGCTACACCTTC. Encoded protein: CAISTGGAQGYTF.

The genes are TRBV6-2 or TRBV6-3 and TRBJ2-1; 8 bases are a match to TRBD2. V was clipped by 3 bases and J by 5 bases; unmatched bases: 9. Germline CDR1 and CDR2: MNHEY and SVGEGT. The CDR3 is 16 residues long. The CDR3 here is CASSYRASGLNNEQFF. CDR3 coding DNA: TGTGCCAGCAGTTATAGGGCTAGCGGGCTCAACAATGAGCAGTTCTTC.

The V and J genes are TRBV10-3 and TRBJ2-1, with TRBD2 matching over 14 bases. V was pared by 4 bases and J by 9 bases, with 5 bases of the junction left unmatched. The CDR3 runs 15 residues. CDR1 and CDR2 from the germline V gene are ENHRY and SYGVKD. The CDR3 spells CAISGWTSGGSEQFF. CDR3 nucleotides: TGTGCCATCAGTGGCTGGACTAGCGGGGGGTCTGAGCAGTTCTTC.

The chain couples TRBV28 to TRBJ2-4; 8 positions match TRBD2. V shed 7 bases and J 0 bases; nucleotides not matched to a gene: 14. Per germline, CDR1 MDHEN and CDR2 SYDVKM. CDR3 size: 18 residues. The DNA for the CDR3 is TGTGCCAGCACCCCTATTAGCGGGACCATTCTAGCCAAAAACATTCAGTACTTC. Its translation is CASTPISGTILAKNIQYF.

The chain combines TRBV6-5 with TRBJ2-7; 7 nucleotides match TRBD1. Germline CDR1 MNHEY, CDR2 SVGAGI. The CDR3 has 15 amino acids. Losses at the gene ends were 4 bases for V and 0 bases for J; bases not matched to a gene: 6. The CDR3 spells CASSWSRDSSYEQYF. DNA for the CDR3: TGTGCCAGCAGTTGGTCCCGGGACAGCTCCTACGAGCAGTACTTC.

V usage is TRBV19 and J usage is TRBJ1-5; 7 bases are a match to TRBD1. The ends lost 6 bases at V and 6 bases at J; junction bases unmatched: 11. The germline V gene has CDR1 LNHDA and CDR2 SQIVND (reference sequence). The CDR3 has 15 amino acids. The CDR3 DNA reads TGTGCCAGTAGGTCCGGGACAGACTTATCTCAGCCCCAGCATTTT. It translates to CASRSGTDLSQPQHF.

The rearrangement joins TRBV4-1 to TRBJ2-5, with 8 bases identical to TRBD2. The ends lost 0 bases at V and 9 bases at J; junction bases unmatched: 12. The germline V gene has CDR1 MGHRA and CDR2 YSYEKL. This CDR3 contains 16 residues. DNA for the CDR3: TGCGCCAGCAGCCAAGAAACAGCGGGGGTCTCTCTATCCCAGTACTTC. It encodes CASSQETAGVSLSQYF.

The V gene is TRBV5-1, the J gene TRBJ2-1, with TRBD2 matching over 9 bases. Germline CDR1 SGHRS, CDR2 YFSETQ. The trim removed 4 bases at V and 2 bases at J, leaving 4 bases unmatched. The CDR3 is 15 amino acids. The CDR3 here is CASSITSGPYNEQFF. CDR3 DNA sequence: TGCGCCAGCAGCATAACTAGCGGGCCCTACAATGAGCAGTTCTTC. The full variable domain, its missing parts supplied by reference TRBV5-1 and TRBJ2-1, is KAGVTQTPRYLIKTRGQQVTLSCSPISGHRSVSWYQQTPGQGLQFLFEYFSETQRNKGNFPGRFSGRQFSNSRSEMNVSTLELGDSALYLCASSITSGPYNEQFFGPGTRLTVL.

This clone was found once. This chain joins TRBV15 and TRBJ2-5; D gene uncertain. The CDR3 contains 11 residues. Deletions cut 2 bases from V and 13 bases from J, with 11 bases between. Per the germline V gene, CDR1 is LNHNV and CDR2 is YYDKDF (reference sequence). The CDR3 sequence is CATSRPCPPYF. As DNA, the CDR3 is TGTGCCACCAGCAGACCCTGTCCCCCGTACTTC.

This clone was seen repeatedly, ten times or more. This sequence joins TRBV14 and TRBJ1-3; 10 bases line up with TRBD1. The germline V gene encodes CDR1 SGHDN and CDR2 FVKESK. The CDR3 has 16 amino acids. J lost 5 bases, V lost 5 bases, and 9 bases had no gene match. The CDR3, as DNA: TGTGCCAGCAGCGAACTGGGACAGGGGCAGAGAAACACCATATATTTT. Translating it yields CASSELGQGQRNTIYF.

This chain links TRBV19 with TRBJ1-1; a weak D match, TRBD1 (6 bases). The CDR3 runs to 16 residues. V dropped 4 bases and J dropped 0 bases, with 15 bases sitting between them. The V gene's germline CDR1 is LNHDA and CDR2 SQIVND (reference sequence). This CDR3 reads CASSKPQGIMNTEAFF. CDR3 DNA: TGTGCCAGTAGTAAACCACAGGGAATCATGAACACTGAAGCTTTCTTT.

This chain's CDR3 is CASSKSEWAGGYEQYF. The CDR3, as DNA: TGTGCCAGCAGCAAATCCGAATGGGCGGGCGGCTACGAGCAGTACTTC. The rearrangement joins TRBV21-1 to TRBJ2-7; the DNA was not used to check the table's D call, TRBD2. TRBV21-1 is given as a pseudogene. The CDR3 spans 16 residues.

This clone was observed a handful of times. The chain recombines TRBV6-6 with TRBJ1-4, with TRBD1 as a possible D gene (6 bases). The CDR3 runs 15 residues. Germline CDR1 and CDR2: MNHNY and SVGAGI (reference sequence). V dropped 5 bases and J dropped 6 bases, with 16 bases sitting between them. The CDR3 nucleotides read TGTGCCAGCAGTCTACGGGGGGGCTATGATGAAAAACTGTTTTTT. This sequence encodes CASSLRGGYDEKLFF.

The chain uses TRBV10-3 and TRBJ1-1, with D perhaps TRBD1 (5 bases). Trimming removed 3 bases at V and 6 bases at J, with 17 bases between. Germline V gene sequence: CDR1 ENHRY, CDR2 SYGVKD. The CDR3 is 15 amino acids. DNA of the CDR3: TGTGCCATCAGTGAACTCCAGGGTGGGGAGGCTGAAGCTTTCTTT. It encodes CAISELQGGEAEAFF.